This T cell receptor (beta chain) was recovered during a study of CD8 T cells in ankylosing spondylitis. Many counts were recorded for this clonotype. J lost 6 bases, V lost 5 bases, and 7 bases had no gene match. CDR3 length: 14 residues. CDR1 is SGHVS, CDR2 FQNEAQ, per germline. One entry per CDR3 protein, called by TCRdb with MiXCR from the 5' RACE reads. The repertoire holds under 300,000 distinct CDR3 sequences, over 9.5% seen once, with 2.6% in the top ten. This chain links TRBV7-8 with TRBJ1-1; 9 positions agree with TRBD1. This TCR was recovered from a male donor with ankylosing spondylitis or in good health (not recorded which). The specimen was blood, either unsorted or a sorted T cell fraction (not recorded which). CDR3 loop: CASSGDRDGSEAFF. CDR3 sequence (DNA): TGTGCCAGCAGCGGGGACAGGGATGGATCTGAAGCTTTCTTT.